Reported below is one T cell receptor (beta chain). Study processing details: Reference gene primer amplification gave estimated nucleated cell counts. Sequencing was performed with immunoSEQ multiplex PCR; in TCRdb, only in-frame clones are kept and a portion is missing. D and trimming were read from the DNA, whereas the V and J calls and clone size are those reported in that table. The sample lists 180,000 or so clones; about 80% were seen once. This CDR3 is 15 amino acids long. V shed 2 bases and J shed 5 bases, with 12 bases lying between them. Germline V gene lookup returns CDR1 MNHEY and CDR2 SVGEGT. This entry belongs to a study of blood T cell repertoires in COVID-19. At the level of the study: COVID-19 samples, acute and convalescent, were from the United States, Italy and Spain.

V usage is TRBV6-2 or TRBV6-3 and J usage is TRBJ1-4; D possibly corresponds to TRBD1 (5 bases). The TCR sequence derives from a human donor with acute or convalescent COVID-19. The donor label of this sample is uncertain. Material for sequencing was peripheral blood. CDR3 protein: CASSYRDWGNEKLFF. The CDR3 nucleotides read TGTGCCAGCAGTTACCGGGACTGGGGAAATGAAAAACTGTTTTTT.